This T cell receptor (beta chain) was identified during a study of shared clonotypes between healthy human individuals. V was shortened by 6 bases and J by 9 bases, with 22 bases between the two germline ends. Germline CDR1 is SGHDT and CDR2 is YYEEEE. The CDR3 consists of 15 residues. Only in-frame clones appear in the TCRdb table, and some are missing; sequencing was by immunoSEQ multiplex PCR. The table records a few million clones, approximately 92% of them present only once. The TCR originated in a young man in good health. The specimen was naive CD4+ T cells sorted from blood. Noted subset: CD45RA+ positively selected. The V call is TRBV5-6, the J call TRBJ2-1; D assignment may be TRBD1 or TRBD2 (5 bases each). CDR3 coding DNA: TGTGCCAGCACCCCTGGGGCAGGGAGAAGAGGTGAGCAGTTCTTC. Its protein is CASTPGAGRRGEQFF.